This TCR beta chain was found in a study of OX40 agonist ivuxolimab in advanced cancers. As for the study more broadly: Ivuxolimab was a fully human IgG2 agonistic monoclonal antibody targeting the costimulatory receptor OX40 (CD134). The paper describes the monotherapy dose-escalation part (N of about 55 patients) of the phase I trial of ivuxolimab. Partial responses occurred in three dose-escalation patients: two with cutaneous melanoma and one with hepatocellular carcinoma. In the dose-escalation cohort, over 65% of patients were male, and the mean age was approximately 60 years, with a range of about 20 to 79. Of the approximately 53 patients in dose escalation, some 20 had hepatocellular carcinoma, roughly 15 had melanoma, 9 had renal cell carcinoma and 9 had head and neck cancer. Intravenous ivuxolimab was administered to patients every 2 weeks at six dose levels: 0.01, 0.1, 0.3, 1.5, 3 and 10 mg/kg. Patients were allowed to have had prior anti-PD-1, anti-PD-L1 or anti-CTLA-4 therapy, and roughly 40% of the dose-escalation patients had previously received checkpoint inhibitors. The point of sequencing TCRbeta in the periphery was to test whether ivuxolimab changed TCR sequence diversity and drove clonal T-cell expansion.

Patients with autoimmune disease history or receiving systemic immunosuppression were excluded from the trial. Peripheral blood for TCR sequencing was collected from all dose cohorts at baseline, on cycle 4 day 1, and on cycle 7 day 1. The samples were drawn from a first-in-human, open-label, multicenter phase I dose-escalation trial of ivuxolimab. Adults with locally advanced or metastatic melanoma, renal cell, hepatocellular, or head and neck squamous cell carcinoma were enrolled in the trial. Before TCR sequencing, CD4+ T cells and CD8+ T cells from peripheral blood were sorted into separate populations. Genomic DNA was isolated from the sorted cells so that the TCRbeta CDR3 region could be sequenced. TCRbeta CDR3 regions were sequenced using the immunoSEQ Assay. TCRdb retrieved this table from immuneACCESS and kept in-frame rearrangements only. Not all clones are present; in checked studies, unresolved V genes account for under half, and no reason is known for the remainder. The sample records approximately 82,000 clones, just under 85% of which are singletons. Just under 25% of the sample is taken by the ten largest.

CDR3 length: 14 amino acids, cysteine to phenylalanine. The CDR3 DNA has 42 bases and is translated from base 1. CDR1 and CDR2, looked up from the germline V gene (reference sequence), are LNHDA and SQIVND. The V end loses 9 bases and the J end loses 6 bases, and a stretch of 18 bases separates them. This clone turned up a few times. Its recognized antigen is unknown. Base qualities are not recorded, but no much larger clone differs from it by a single base. The paper's findings and limits, for the study overall: In the 0.1-3.0 mg/kg groups, partial responders had among the lowest normalized peripheral clonal expansion, particularly in CD8+ T cells. The antigen specificity of the peripheral T cells that underwent clonal expansion was not determined. After ivuxolimab, expanded clones were on average more numerous among CD8+ T cells than among CD4+ T cells. Low levels of normalized T-cell clonal expansion were also seen in some nonresponding patients. At doses of 0.1 to 3.0 mg/kg, clonal expansion of both CD4+ and CD8+ T cells in blood was seen between baseline and week 6.

The sample consisted of CD4+ or CD8+ T cells sorted from blood, taken in a trial of the OX40 agonist ivuxolimab. Here the chain combines TRBV19 and TRBJ1-5, with TRBD1 tentatively as D gene (6 bases match). The clonotype was recovered from an adult with an advanced solid tumor such as melanoma, head and neck, liver or kidney cancer. The DNA is as follows: TGTGCCAGCTGTGGGTGGGGGGCTGGTCAGCCCCAGCATTTT. Its translation is CASCGWGAGQPQHF.